A single sample is the source of the 27 T cell receptor beta chains below, sequenced in a study of T cells in localized non-small cell lung cancer. Data came from immunoSEQ multiplex PCR; TCRdb stores just in-frame clones and leaves some out. Of more than 9,000 clones in the sample, around 79% are singletons; the top ten hold roughly 33%. Source: peripheral blood, taken before any cancer treatment. The receptors derive from a male donor at least 60 years old with stage I lung adenocarcinoma.

J is TRBJ2-5 and V is TRBV14, with 11 bases fitting TRBD2. CDR1 is SGHDN and CDR2 is FVKESK in the germline V gene. The CDR3 has 15 residues. Losses at the gene ends were 0 bases for V and 4 bases for J; bases not matched to a gene: 1. The CDR3 DNA reads TGTGCCAGCAGCCAAGATGGACTAGCGGGAGAGACCCAGTACTTC. Its protein is CASSQDGLAGETQYF. The full variable domain, with the rest looked up from reference TRBV14 and TRBJ2-5, is EAGVTQFPSHSVIEKGQTVTLRCDPISGHDNLYWYRRVMGKEIKFLLHFVKESKQDESGMPNNRFLAERTGGTYSTLKVQPAELEDSGVYFCASSQDGLAGETQYFGPGTRLLVL.

J is TRBJ1-5 and V is TRBV15; TRBD1 matches at 11 bases. Germline-derived CDR1 and CDR2 are LNHNV and YYDKDF (reference sequence). CDR3 length equals 20 residues. With 0 bases clipped from V and 4 bases from J, the junction kept 14 bases outside the gene matches. In DNA form, the CDR3 reads TGTGCCACCAGCAGAGATCCCCCCTGGAGGACAGGGGGCTGGAATCAGCCCCAGCATTTT. Its translation is CATSRDPPWRTGGWNQPQHF. Filled out from reference TRBV15 and TRBJ1-5, the complete variable domain reads DAMVIQNPRYQVTQFGKPVTLSCSQTLNHNVMYWYQQKSSQAPKLLFHYYDKDFNNEADTPDNFQSRRPNTSFCFLDIRSPGLGDTAMYLCATSRDPPWRTGGWNQPQHFGDGTRLSIL.

The genes are TRBV9 and TRBJ1-5; 11 bases line up with TRBD1. Germline CDR1 SGDLS, CDR2 YYNGEE. The trim removed 3 bases at V and 7 bases at J, leaving 9 bases unmatched. This CDR3 contains 16 residues. CDR3 residues: CASSASGTGGPQPQHF. DNA for the CDR3: TGTGCCAGCAGCGCATCCGGGACAGGGGGGCCCCAGCCCCAGCATTTT.

This clone was found a few times. The chain recombines TRBV19 with TRBJ1-2, with D possibly TRBD1 on 6 matching bases. CDR3 length equals 13 residues. The V and J ends lost 5 bases and 5 bases respectively, with 12 bases between them. Germline V lookup: CDR1 LNHDA, CDR2 SQIVND (reference sequence). CDR3 bases: TGTGCCAGTAGTCCCCAGGGGAGGTATGGCTACACCTTC. Translated: CASSPQGRYGYTF. The full variable domain, rest sourced from reference TRBV19 and TRBJ1-2, is DGGITQSPKYLFRKEGQNVTLSCEQNLNHDAMYWYRQDPGQGLRLIYYSQIVNDFQKGDIAEGYSVSREKKESFPLTVTSAQKNPTAFYLCASSPQGRYGYTFGSGTRLTVV.

The chain combines TRBV6-5 with TRBJ1-2; D is perhaps TRBD1 (6 bases). The CDR3 has 13 residues. V lost 6 bases and J lost 4, with 12 bases in between. The germline CDR1 and CDR2 sequences are MNHEY and SVGAGI. The CDR3 loop reads CASSTGQRYGYTF. CDR3 DNA: TGTGCCAGCAGCACCGGACAGCGCTATGGCTACACCTTC.

This clone was observed a few times. This chain links TRBV28 with TRBJ2-2; 13 bases are a match to TRBD2. This CDR3 has 15 amino acids. J gave up 2 bases and V 8 bases, and 2 bases lay outside the gene matches. From germline, CDR1 is MDHEN and CDR2 SYDVKM. CDR3 nucleotides: TGTGCCAGCGGACTAGCGGGGGCAAACACCGGGGAGCTGTTTTTT. It codes for CASGLAGANTGELFF.

V usage is TRBV5-5 and J usage is TRBJ2-4; D is perhaps TRBD1 (6 bases). The V gene lost 2 bases and the J gene lost 6 bases, with 6 bases spanning the gap. The CDR3 covers 12 residues. Germline V lookup: CDR1 SGHKS, CDR2 YYEKEE (reference sequence). The DNA of the CDR3 is TGTGCCAGCAGCTTACAGGGAAACATTCAGTACTTC. Its protein product is CASSLQGNIQYF.

The J gene is TRBJ2-1, the V gene TRBV29-1, with TRBD2 identical over 11 bases. The V and J ends lost 0 bases and 15 bases, in that order; junction bases with no gene match: 10. CDR1 and CDR2 from the germline V gene are SQVTM and ANQGSEA. This CDR3 is built from 14 residues. CDR3 in amino acids: CSVEDLYSGGAGFF. DNA of the CDR3: TGCAGCGTTGAAGACCTCTATAGCGGGGGGGCCGGGTTCTTC.

This chain joins TRBV12-5 and TRBJ1-1; D is ambiguous. Per germline, CDR1 LGHNT and CDR2 FRNRAP. This CDR3 contains 18 residues. Trimming took off 1 base at V and 0 bases at J, with 18 bases between the two ends. This CDR3 is CASGLALKSTRLNTEAFF. Here the CDR3 DNA reads TGTGCTAGTGGTTTGGCCCTAAAATCCACCCGGTTGAACACTGAAGCTTTCTTT.

In this sample, this clone turned up a few times. The chain carries TRBV4-1 and TRBJ2-7; perhaps TRBD2 as D (7 bases). The CDR3 sequence is 15 residues long. V lost 2 bases, J lost 6 bases, and 17 bases lay in between. CDR1 and CDR2 (germline): MGHRA, YSYEKL. CDR3 nucleotide sequence: TGCGCCAGCAGCCAACCCTGGGGAGGGGGGGGCGAGCAGTACTTC. Translation gives CASSQPWGGGGEQYF.

The rearrangement links TRBV27 to TRBJ1-5; D is uncertain. The CDR3 has 13 amino acids. Germline CDR1 MNHEY, CDR2 SMNVEV (reference sequence). V was pared by 6 bases and J by 5 bases, with 11 bases between. The DNA for the CDR3 is TGTGCCAGCAGGCGGATGGTAGATCAGCCCCAGCATTTT. Amino acids: CASRRMVDQPQHF.

The rearrangement links TRBV7-9 to TRBJ2-7, with 15 bases matching TRBD2. With 5 bases clipped from V and 6 bases from J, the junction kept 11 bases outside the gene matches. The CDR3 runs to 17 residues. CDR1 and CDR2 (germline): SEHNR, FQNEAQ (reference sequence). The CDR3 is CASSGLAGGPASREQYF. The CDR3 DNA sequence: TGTGCCAGCAGCGGACTAGCGGGGGGGCCGGCCTCCCGCGAGCAGTACTTC. Full variable domain (outside the CDR3, taken from reference TRBV7-9 and TRBJ2-7): DTGVSQNPRHKITKRGQNVTFRCDPISEHNRLYWYRQTLGQGPEFLTYFQNEAQLEKSRLLSDRFSAERPKGSFSTLEIQRTEQGDSAMYLCASSGLAGGPASREQYFGPGTRLTVT.

The V gene is TRBV11-2, the J gene TRBJ2-3; 10 positions match TRBD2. CDR3 size: 14 residues. The V gene's germline CDR1 is SGHAT and CDR2 FQNNGV. V shed 5 bases, J shed 12 bases, and the junction held 11 bases outside the gene matches. The DNA for the CDR3 is TGTGCCAGCAGCGCTAGAGGGAGCGGGGGGGCACAGTATTTT. It yields the protein CASSARGSGGAQYF.

This chain uses TRBV18 with TRBJ2-3, with D possibly TRBD1 on 5 matching bases. Trimming took 2 bases from V and 2 from J, leaving 14 bases between them. The CDR3 spans 16 residues. The germline V gene encodes CDR1 KGHSH and CDR2 LQKENI. In DNA, the CDR3 is TGTGCCAGCTCACCAGTGTGGGGCGGAAACACAGATACGCAGTATTTT. Protein: CASSPVWGGNTDTQYF.

The J gene is TRBJ1-1, the V gene TRBV28, with a possible D match to TRBD1 (5 bases). Trimming pared 7 bases from V and 4 bases from J, leaving 16 bases between. The CDR3 sequence is 14 residues long. The germline gives CDR1 MDHEN, CDR2 SYDVKM. CDR3 nucleotide sequence: TGTGCCAGCAAATCGACCGGGGGAAGCACTGAAGCTTTCTTT. As protein: CASKSTGGSTEAFF.

In the case of this clone: One end of the junction fails to match germline, which may point to a read error. This chain links TRBV2 with TRBJ1-1; a weak D match, TRBD1 (5 bases). CDR1 SNHLY and CDR2 FYNNEI come from the germline V gene. The CDR3 loop spans 16 amino acids. The CDR3 loop is CVSSEQKGVLNTEAFF. CDR3 DNA: TGTGTCAGCAGTGAGCAAAAAGGGGTCTTGAACACTGAAGCTTTCTTT.

Turning to this clone: Other nucleotide sequences in the sample specify the same CDR3. The V and J genes are TRBV2 and TRBJ2-6; a possible D gene is TRBD1 (6 bases). CDR3 size: 17 residues. The germline V and J ends were trimmed by 4 bases and 0 bases, with 13 bases remaining between them. Germline V lookup: CDR1 SNHLY, CDR2 FYNNEI. The CDR3 DNA reads TGTGCCAGCAGTGGGGGGCGCTGGGGCTCTGGGGCCAACGTCCTGACTTTC. Amino acid sequence: CASSGGRWGSGANVLTF.

The chain is built from TRBV5-1 and TRBJ2-7; TRBD2 matches at 9 bases. This CDR3 has 14 amino acids. The germline V gene encodes CDR1 SGHRS and CDR2 YFSETQ. Trimming at V came to 4 bases and at J to 7 bases, leaving 9 bases not matched to a gene. The DNA of the CDR3 is TGCGCCAGCAGCCGCGCGGGGGGGCCGGGGGAGCAGTACTTC. This codes for CASSRAGGPGEQYF.

This sequence joins TRBV9 and TRBJ1-1, with unresolved D. From germline, CDR1 is SGDLS and CDR2 YYNGEE. Trimming cost V 1 base and J 3 bases, with 7 bases left between them. The CDR3 consists of 13 residues. CDR3 sequence: CASSVSGDTEAFF. In nucleotides, the CDR3 is TGTGCCAGCAGCGTATCCGGGGACACTGAAGCTTTCTTT. The whole variable domain, remainder taken from reference TRBV9 and TRBJ1-1, is DSGVTQTPKHLITATGQRVTLRCSPRSGDLSVYWYQQSLDQGLQFLIQYYNGEERAKGNILERFSAQQFPDLHSELNLSSLELGDSALYFCASSVSGDTEAFFGQGTRLTVV.

The chain combines TRBV5-1 with TRBJ2-7; no reliable D call. Germline lookup yields CDR1 SGHRS and CDR2 YFSETQ. The CDR3 runs to 14 residues. The V end was cut by 0 bases, the J end by 5 bases, with 12 bases between. The CDR3 bases are TGCGCCAGCAGCTTGGAGGGAAGGGCCGACGAGCAGTACTTC. This translates into CASSLEGRADEQYF.

This clone was seen just once. This chain joins TRBV19 and TRBJ1-5; D gene uncertain. The CDR3 has 16 residues. V was pared by 2 bases and J by 1 base, with 12 bases between. CDR1 LNHDA and CDR2 SQIVND come from the germline V gene (reference sequence). CDR3 nucleotide sequence: TGTGCCAGTAGTATACGACCCAATAGGAGCAATCAGCCCCAGCATTTT. It yields the protein CASSIRPNRSNQPQHF.

The CDR3 reads CASSRGQGGRSPLHF. The CDR3 DNA sequence: TGTGCCAGCAGCCGCGGACAGGGCGGGCGTTCACCCCTCCACTTT. The J gene is TRBJ1-6, the V gene TRBV7-6; 8 nucleotides match TRBD1. The CDR3 loop spans 15 amino acids. From germline, CDR1 is SGHVS and CDR2 FNYEAQ. V trimming: 5 bases; J trimming: 9 bases; junction bases outside the gene matches: 9.

This chain joins TRBV7-2 and TRBJ1-1; no firm D call. The V gene's germline CDR1 is SGHTA and CDR2 FQGNSA. Between the trimmed V and J ends, which lost 6 bases and 0 bases, there was a span of 11 bases. This CDR3 is built from 14 residues. This chain's CDR3 is CASRTIHMNTEAFF. DNA of the CDR3: TGTGCCAGCAGGACCATCCACATGAACACTGAAGCTTTCTTT.

The genes are TRBV21-1 and TRBJ2-3; the tabulated D call, TRBD2, remains unverified against the DNA. TRBV21-1 is classified as a pseudogene. This CDR3 comprises 17 residues. As DNA, the CDR3 is TGTGCCAGCAGCAAAGCGCGGCGGGGGGGCCTCACAGATACGCAGTATTTT. This encodes CASSKARRGGLTDTQYF.

The rearrangement links TRBV7-8 to TRBJ1-6, with TRBD1 identical over 9 bases. Per germline, CDR1 SGHVS and CDR2 FQNEAQ. The CDR3 has 17 residues. Losses at the gene ends were 2 bases for V and 9 bases for J; bases not matched to a gene: 11. DNA of the CDR3: TGTGCCAGCAGCTTACTAACCAACACAGGGGGCGGTTCACCCCTCCACTTT. As protein: CASSLLTNTGGGSPLHF.

The chain recombines TRBV7-2 with TRBJ2-3; 7 nucleotides align to TRBD2. This CDR3 has 15 amino acids. Germline lookup yields CDR1 SGHTA and CDR2 FQGNSA. Unmatched junction bases numbered 9, after V lost 5 bases and J lost 4 bases. CDR3 residues: CASSPGLGRADTQYF. CDR3 in DNA: TGTGCCAGCAGCCCCGGGTTGGGGAGGGCAGATACGCAGTATTTT.

The chain employs TRBV6-5 and TRBJ2-6; D remains unclear. The CDR3 is made up of 13 amino acids. The germline CDR1 and CDR2 sequences are MNHEY and SVGAGI. Trimming left V 6 bases short and J 4 bases short, with 7 bases between. The CDR3 sequence is CASRVGGANVLTF. The CDR3 coding sequence is TGTGCCAGCAGAGTAGGGGGGGCCAACGTCCTGACTTTC.